The 5 T cell receptor beta chains below come from one sample, sequenced in a study of a mutant IDH1 vaccine in newly diagnosed glioma. Time point reported: week 23, last vaccination. With topical imiquimod, each dose of the vaccine consisted of 300 ug of mutant IDH1 20-mer peptide. Clones were sequenced by immunoSEQ multiplex PCR, and TCRdb holds only the in-frame ones, with some missing. Of 9,500 to 11,000 clones in the sample, 88% were seen once. These receptors have no identified antigens. Here the sequenced sample was PBMCs, taken from a glioma patient whose treatment included an IDH1 peptide vaccine. These receptors all come from a middle-aged woman with glioma. Some clones in this sample may be carry-over from other donors' samples.

This rearrangement joins TRBV6-4 to TRBJ1-2, with D tentatively TRBD1 (5 bases). Trimming shortened V by 2 bases and J by 7 bases, and 11 bases separated the two germline ends. Germline V gene data show CDR1 as MRHNA and CDR2 as SNTAGT. The CDR3 runs 13 residues. As DNA, the CDR3 is TGTGCCAGCAGTGACCGCGGAAGGGGTGGCTACACCTTC. Its protein is CASSDRGRGGYTF.

This chain links TRBV4-1 with TRBJ2-7; 7 bases align to TRBD1. The CDR3 has 15 residues. The V segment lost 0 bases and the J segment 3 bases; nucleotides outside the gene matches: 5. Per germline, CDR1 MGHRA and CDR2 YSYEKL. CDR3: CASSQEGTADYEQYF. CDR3 DNA: TGCGCCAGCAGCCAAGAGGGGACAGCAGACTACGAGCAGTACTTC.

The chain is built from TRBV2 and TRBJ1-2; no definite D call. This CDR3 has 11 amino acids. Per the germline V gene, CDR1 is SNHLY and CDR2 is FYNNEI. V was clipped by 4 bases and J by 4 bases, with 4 bases between them. The CDR3 coding sequence is TGTGCCAGCAGTGTAAGCTATGGCTACACCTTC. This translates into CASSVSYGYTF.

The rearrangement links TRBV11-2 to TRBJ2-7, with D unclear. V lost 4 bases and J 4 bases, leaving 17 bases between the germline ends. Looked up from germline, CDR1 is SGHAT and CDR2 is FQNNGV. The CDR3 sequence is 15 residues long. The CDR3 region is CASSYAEYERYEQYF. CDR3 nucleotide sequence: TGTGCCAGCAGCTATGCCGAATATGAAAGATACGAGCAGTACTTC.

The genes are TRBV4-2 and TRBJ2-1; 9 bases agree with TRBD2. CDR3 length: 14 residues. J lost 7 bases, V lost 1 base, and 2 bases had no gene match. Per germline, CDR1 LGHNA and CDR2 YNFKEQ. The CDR3 is CASSQGLAENEQFF. The DNA of the CDR3 is TGTGCCAGCAGCCAAGGACTAGCGGAGAATGAGCAGTTCTTC.